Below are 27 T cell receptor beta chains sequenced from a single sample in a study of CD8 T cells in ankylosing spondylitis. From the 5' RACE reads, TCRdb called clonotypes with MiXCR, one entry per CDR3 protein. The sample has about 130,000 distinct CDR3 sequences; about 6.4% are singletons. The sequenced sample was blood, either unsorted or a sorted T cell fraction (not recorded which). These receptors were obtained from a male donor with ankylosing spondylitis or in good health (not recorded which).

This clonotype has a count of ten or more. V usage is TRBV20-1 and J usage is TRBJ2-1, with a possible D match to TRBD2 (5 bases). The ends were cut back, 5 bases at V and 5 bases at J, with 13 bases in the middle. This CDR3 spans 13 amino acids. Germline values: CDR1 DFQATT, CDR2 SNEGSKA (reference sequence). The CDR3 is CSAHGAGNNEQFF. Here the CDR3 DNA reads TGCAGTGCTCACGGCGCGGGTAACAATGAGCAGTTCTTC.

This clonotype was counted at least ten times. The DNA of the CDR3 is TGCAGCGTTGACAGGGGGCGGTTTGAGCAGTTCTTC. Translated, it gives CSVDRGRFEQFF. The V call is TRBV29-1, the J call TRBJ2-1; TRBD1 matches at 8 bases. This CDR3 has 12 amino acids. J lost 9 bases, V lost 3 bases, and 4 bases had no gene match. CDR1 SQVTM and CDR2 ANQGSEA come from the germline V gene.

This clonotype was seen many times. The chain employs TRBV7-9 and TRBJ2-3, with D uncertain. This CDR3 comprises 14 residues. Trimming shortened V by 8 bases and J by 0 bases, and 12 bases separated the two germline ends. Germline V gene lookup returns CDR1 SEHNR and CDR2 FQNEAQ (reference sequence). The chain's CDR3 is CASVGGRSTDTQYF. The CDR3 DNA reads TGTGCCAGCGTCGGCGGAAGGAGCACAGATACGCAGTATTTT.

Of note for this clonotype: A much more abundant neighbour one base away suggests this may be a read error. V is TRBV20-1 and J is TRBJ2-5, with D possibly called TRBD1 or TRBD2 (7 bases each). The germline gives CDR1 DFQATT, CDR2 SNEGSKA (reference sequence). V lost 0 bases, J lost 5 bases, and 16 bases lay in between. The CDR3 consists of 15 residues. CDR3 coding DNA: TGCAGTGCTAGAGATCAGGGGGAGGGCCAGGAGACCCAGTACTTC. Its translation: CSARDQGEGQETQYF.

The CDR3 loop reads CASLPTTKNIQYF. The CDR3 DNA sequence: TGTGCCAGTCTTCCGACCACCAAAAACATTCAGTACTTC. The chain is built from TRBV7-8 and TRBJ2-4; the D is unclear. V was shortened by 9 bases and J by 2 bases, with 11 bases between the two germline ends. Germline CDR1 and CDR2: SGHVS and FQNEAQ. The CDR3 consists of 13 residues.

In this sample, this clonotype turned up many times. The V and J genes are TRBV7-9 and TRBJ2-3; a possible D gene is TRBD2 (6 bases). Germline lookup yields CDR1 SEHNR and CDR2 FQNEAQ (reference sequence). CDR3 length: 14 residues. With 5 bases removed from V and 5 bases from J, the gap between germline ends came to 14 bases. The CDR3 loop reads CASSRGTSGDTQYF. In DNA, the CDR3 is TGTGCCAGCAGCCGGGGGACCTCGGGAGATACGCAGTATTTT.

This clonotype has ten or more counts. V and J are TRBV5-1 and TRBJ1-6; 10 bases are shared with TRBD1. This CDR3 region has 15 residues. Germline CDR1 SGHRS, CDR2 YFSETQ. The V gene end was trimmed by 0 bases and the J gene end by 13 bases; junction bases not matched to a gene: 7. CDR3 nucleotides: TGCGCCAGCAGCTTGGATGGGACAGGGGTTCCGCCCCTCCACTTT. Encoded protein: CASSLDGTGVPPLHF.

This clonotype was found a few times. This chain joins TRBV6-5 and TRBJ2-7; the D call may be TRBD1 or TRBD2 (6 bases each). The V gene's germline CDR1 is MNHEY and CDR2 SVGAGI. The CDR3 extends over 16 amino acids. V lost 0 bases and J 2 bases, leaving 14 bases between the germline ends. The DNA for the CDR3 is TGTGCCAGCAGTTACTCAGGGGGGAACAGTGCCTACGAGCAGTACTTC. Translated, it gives CASSYSGGNSAYEQYF.

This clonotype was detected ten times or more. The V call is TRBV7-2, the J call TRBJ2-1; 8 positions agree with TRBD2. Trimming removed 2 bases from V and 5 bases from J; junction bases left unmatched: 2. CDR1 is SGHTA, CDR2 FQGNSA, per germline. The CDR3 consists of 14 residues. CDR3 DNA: TGTGCCAGCAGCTTAACTAGCGGTGACAATGAGCAGTTCTTC. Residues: CASSLTSGDNEQFF. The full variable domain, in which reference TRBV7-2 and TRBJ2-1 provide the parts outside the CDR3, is GAGVSQSPSNKVTEKGKDVELRCDPISGHTALYWYRQSLGQGLEFLIYFQGNSAPDKSGLPSDRFSAERTGGSVSTLTIQRTQQEDSAVYLCASSLTSGDNEQFFGPGTRLTVL.

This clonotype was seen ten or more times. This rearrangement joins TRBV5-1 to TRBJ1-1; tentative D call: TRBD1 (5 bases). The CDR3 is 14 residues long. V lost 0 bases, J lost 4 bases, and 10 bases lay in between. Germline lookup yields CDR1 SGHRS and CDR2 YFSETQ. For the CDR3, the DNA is TGCGCCAGCAGCTTGGGCGGGGCTGGCACTGAAGCTTTCTTT. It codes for CASSLGGAGTEAFF.

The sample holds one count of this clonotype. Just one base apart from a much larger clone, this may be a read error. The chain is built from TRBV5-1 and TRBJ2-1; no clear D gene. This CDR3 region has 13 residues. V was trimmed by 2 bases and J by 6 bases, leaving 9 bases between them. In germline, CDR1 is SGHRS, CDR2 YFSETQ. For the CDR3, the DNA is TGCGCCAGCAGCTTCCCCTCCGCCAATGAGCAGTTCTTC. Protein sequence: CASSFPSANEQFF. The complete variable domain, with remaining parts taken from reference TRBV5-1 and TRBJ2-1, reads KAGVTQTPRYLIKTRGQQVTLSCSPISGHRSVSWYQQTPGQGLQFLFEYFSETQRNKGNFPGRFSGRQFSNSRSEMNVSTLELGDSALYLCASSFPSANEQFFGPGTRLTVL.

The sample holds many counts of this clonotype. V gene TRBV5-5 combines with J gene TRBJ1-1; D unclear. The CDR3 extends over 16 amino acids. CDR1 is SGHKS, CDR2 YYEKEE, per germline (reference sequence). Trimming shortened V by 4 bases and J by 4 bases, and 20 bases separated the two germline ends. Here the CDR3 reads CASSTDTGLRGTEAFF. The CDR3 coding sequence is TGTGCCAGCAGCACTGACACCGGTCTGCGGGGCACTGAAGCTTTCTTT.

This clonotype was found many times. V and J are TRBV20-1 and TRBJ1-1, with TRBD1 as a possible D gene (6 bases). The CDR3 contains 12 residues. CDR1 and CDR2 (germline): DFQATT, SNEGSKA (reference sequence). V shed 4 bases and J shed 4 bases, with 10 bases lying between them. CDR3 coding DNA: TGCAGTGCTATTTTAGGGGGCACTGAAGCTTTCTTT. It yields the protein CSAILGGTEAFF.

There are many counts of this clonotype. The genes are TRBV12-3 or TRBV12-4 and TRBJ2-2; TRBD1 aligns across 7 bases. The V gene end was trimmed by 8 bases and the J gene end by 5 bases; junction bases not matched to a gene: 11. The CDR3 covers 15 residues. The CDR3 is CASGPGDRVTGELFF. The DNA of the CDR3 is TGTGCCAGCGGACCTGGTGACAGGGTGACCGGGGAGCTGTTTTTT.

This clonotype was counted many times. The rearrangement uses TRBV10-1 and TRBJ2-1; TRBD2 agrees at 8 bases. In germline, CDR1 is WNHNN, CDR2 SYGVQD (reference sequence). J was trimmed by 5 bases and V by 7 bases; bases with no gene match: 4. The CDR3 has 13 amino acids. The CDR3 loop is CASNAGGDNEQFF. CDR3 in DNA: TGCGCCAGCAACGCCGGGGGGGACAATGAGCAGTTCTTC.

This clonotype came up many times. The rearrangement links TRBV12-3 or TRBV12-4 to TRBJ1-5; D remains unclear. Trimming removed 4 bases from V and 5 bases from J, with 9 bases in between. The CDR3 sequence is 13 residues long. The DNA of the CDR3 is TGTGCCAGCAGTTCCGGACCCTATCAGCCCCAGCATTTT. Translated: CASSSGPYQPQHF.

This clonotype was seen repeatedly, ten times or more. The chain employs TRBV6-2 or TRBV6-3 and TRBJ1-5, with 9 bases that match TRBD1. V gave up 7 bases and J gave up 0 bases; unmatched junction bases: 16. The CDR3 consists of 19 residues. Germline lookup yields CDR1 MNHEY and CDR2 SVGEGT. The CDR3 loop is CASNQQGAGNFYSNQPQHF. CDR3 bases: TGTGCCAGCAATCAACAGGGGGCAGGGAACTTCTATAGCAATCAGCCCCAGCATTTT.

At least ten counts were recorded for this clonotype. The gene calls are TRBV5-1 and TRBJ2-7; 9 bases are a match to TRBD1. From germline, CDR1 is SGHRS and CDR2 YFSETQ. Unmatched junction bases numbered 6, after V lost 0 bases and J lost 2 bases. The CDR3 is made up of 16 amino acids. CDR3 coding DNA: TGCGCCAGCAGCTTGGCAGCCGGGACAGGGACCTACGAGCAGTACTTC. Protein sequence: CASSLAAGTGTYEQYF. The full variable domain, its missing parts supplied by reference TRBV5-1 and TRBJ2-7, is KAGVTQTPRYLIKTRGQQVTLSCSPISGHRSVSWYQQTPGQGLQFLFEYFSETQRNKGNFPGRFSGRQFSNSRSEMNVSTLELGDSALYLCASSLAAGTGTYEQYFGPGTRLTVT.

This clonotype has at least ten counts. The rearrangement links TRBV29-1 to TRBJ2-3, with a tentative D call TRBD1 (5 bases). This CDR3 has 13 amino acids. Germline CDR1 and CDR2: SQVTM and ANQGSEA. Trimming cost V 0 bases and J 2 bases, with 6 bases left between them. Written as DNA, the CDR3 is TGCAGCGTTGAAGAGACAGTCACAGATACGCAGTATTTT. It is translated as CSVEETVTDTQYF.

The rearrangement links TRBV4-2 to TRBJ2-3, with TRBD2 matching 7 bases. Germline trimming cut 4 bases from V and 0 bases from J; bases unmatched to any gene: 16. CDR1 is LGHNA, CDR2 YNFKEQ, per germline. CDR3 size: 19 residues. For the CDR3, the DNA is TGTGCCAGCAGCCCCAGAGCCCGGGACTACCGAACTAGCACAGATACGCAGTATTTT. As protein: CASSPRARDYRTSTDTQYF.

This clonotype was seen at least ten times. The CDR3 region has the DNA TGCAGTGCTATCGAACAGGGTTTTTGGACCGGGGAGCTGTTTTTT. Amino acids: CSAIEQGFWTGELFF. This chain joins TRBV20-1 and TRBJ2-2; TRBD1 is a possible D gene (6 bases). Germline loops: CDR1 DFQATT, CDR2 SNEGSKA (reference sequence). V dropped 4 bases and J dropped 5 bases, with 17 bases sitting between them. CDR3 length: 15 amino acids.

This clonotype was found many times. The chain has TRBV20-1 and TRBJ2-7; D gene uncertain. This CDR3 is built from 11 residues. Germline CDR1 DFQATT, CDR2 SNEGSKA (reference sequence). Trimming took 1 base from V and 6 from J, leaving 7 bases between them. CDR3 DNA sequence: TGCAGTGCTAGAGGGGGTTTCGAGCAGTACTTC. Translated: CSARGGFEQYF.

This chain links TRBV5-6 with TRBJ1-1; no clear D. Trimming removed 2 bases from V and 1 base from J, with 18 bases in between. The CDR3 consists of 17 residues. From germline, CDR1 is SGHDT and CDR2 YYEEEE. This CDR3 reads CASSFIRFGRENTEAFF. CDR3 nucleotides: TGTGCCAGCAGCTTTATTAGATTTGGTCGGGAGAACACTGAAGCTTTCTTT.

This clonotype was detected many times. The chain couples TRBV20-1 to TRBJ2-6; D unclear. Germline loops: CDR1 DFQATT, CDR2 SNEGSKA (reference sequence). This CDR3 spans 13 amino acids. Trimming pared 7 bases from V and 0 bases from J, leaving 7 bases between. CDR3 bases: TGCAGTGTGCTACGCTCTGGGGCCAACGTCCTGACTTTC. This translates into CSVLRSGANVLTF.

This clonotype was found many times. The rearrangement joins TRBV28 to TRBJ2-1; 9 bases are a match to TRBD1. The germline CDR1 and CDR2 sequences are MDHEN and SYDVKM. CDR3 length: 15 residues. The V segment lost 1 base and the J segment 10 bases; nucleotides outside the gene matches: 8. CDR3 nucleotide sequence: TGTGCCAGCAGTTTATATCCCACAGGGGGCGGCGAGCAGTTCTTC. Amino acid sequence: CASSLYPTGGGEQFF.

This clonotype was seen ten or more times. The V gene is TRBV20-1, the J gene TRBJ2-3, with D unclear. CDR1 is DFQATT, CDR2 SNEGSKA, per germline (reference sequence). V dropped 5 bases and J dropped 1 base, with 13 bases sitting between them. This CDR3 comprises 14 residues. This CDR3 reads CSALYPHGTDTQYF. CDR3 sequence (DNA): TGCAGTGCTTTGTACCCCCATGGCACAGATACGCAGTATTTT.

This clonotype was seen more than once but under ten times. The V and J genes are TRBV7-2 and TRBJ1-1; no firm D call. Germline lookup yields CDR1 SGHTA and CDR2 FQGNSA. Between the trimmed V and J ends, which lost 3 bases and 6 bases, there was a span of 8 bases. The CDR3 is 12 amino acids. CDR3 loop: CASSFPPAEAFF. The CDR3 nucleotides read TGTGCCAGCAGCTTTCCTCCCGCTGAAGCTTTCTTT.